This T cell receptor beta chain was captured in a study of vaccination effects on CD4 cells after COVID-19. On the study more broadly: Two doses of either BNT162b2 or mRNA-1273 were given to each participant.

Concerning this clone itself: The antigen is not known.

V dropped 7 bases and J dropped 10 bases, with 20 bases sitting between them. CDR1 is SGHTA, CDR2 FQGNSA, per germline. The CDR3 is 14 amino acids. The protocol was immunoSEQ multiplex PCR, while the TCRdb copy is restricted to in-frame clones and leaves out a portion. The sample carries 20,000 to 25,000 clones, roughly three quarters recorded once. Viral peptide pools were used in the ViraFEST assay to expand antigen-specific CD4+ T cells, and sequencing came afterward. The culture ran for around nine days before CD4+ T cells were isolated. None of these healthy vaccinees had been infected with SARS-CoV-2 before vaccination.

The chain is built from TRBV7-2 and TRBJ2-1; either TRBD1 or TRBD2 may supply D (5 bases each). The material was CD4+ T cells from PBMCs cultured with HCoV-NL63 spike peptides, obtained before COVID-19 vaccination. The receptor was isolated from a human donor who received a COVID-19 vaccine. The CDR3 sequence: CASKEQPGDGEQFF. The CDR3 bases are TGTGCCAGCAAGGAACAGCCCGGGGACGGGGAGCAGTTCTTC.